This entry features one T cell receptor (beta chain) sequence. Assay: immunoSEQ multiplex PCR; the TCRdb copy retains only in-frame clones and omits some. The table includes hundreds of thousands of clones, about nine tenths detected once. The record originates from a study of blood T cell repertoires in COVID-19. In the study overall: Sites in the United States, Italy and Spain provided acute and convalescent COVID-19 samples. The analysed material was cDNA or gDNA that came from T cells, B-cell-depleted T cells, or PBMCs.

Germline trimming cut 3 bases from V and 4 bases from J; bases unmatched to any gene: 16. Germline V gene lookup returns CDR1 SGHRS and CDR2 YFSETQ. CDR3 size: 19 residues. The origin of this receptor is a woman aged 70 to 79 with COVID-19, enrolled during active disease. Sequencing was done on a sample of peripheral blood. The chain joins TRBV5-1 to TRBJ2-1; 10 positions match TRBD1. The DNA of the CDR3 is TGCGCCAGCAGCTCGATACCGGGACAGGGGACAGACTTGTACAATGAGCAGTTCTTC. It codes for CASSSIPGQGTDLYNEQFF.